Following are 21 T cell receptor beta chains from one sample sequenced in a study of cytomegalovirus exposure and HLA in healthy donors. Assay: immunoSEQ multiplex PCR; the TCRdb copy retains only in-frame clones and omits some. The table has roughly 150,000 clones, more than 85% seen once. Sequenced input: PBMCs. The source of these receptors is a man between 18 and 29 years old in good health and CMV-seronegative.

CDR3 amino acids: CASSLGAQIYTEAFF. CDR3 bases: TGCGCCAGCAGCTTGGGGGCCCAGATATACACTGAAGCTTTCTTT. The chain joins TRBV5-1 to TRBJ1-1; no clear D gene. V lost 0 bases and J lost 3, with 12 bases in between. Germline CDR1 is SGHRS and CDR2 is YFSETQ. The CDR3 runs to 15 residues.

The chain links TRBV7-2 to TRBJ2-6; TRBD1 is a possible D gene (5 bases). The CDR3 totals 17 residues. Germline values: CDR1 SGHTA, CDR2 FQGNSA. The V end was cut by 5 bases, the J end by 0 bases, with 14 bases between. The CDR3 loop reads CASSPRVLVSGANVLTF. In nucleotides, the CDR3 is TGTGCCAGCAGCCCCAGGGTACTCGTCTCTGGGGCCAACGTCCTGACTTTC.

The rearrangement links TRBV5-1 to TRBJ1-2; 11 bases map to TRBD1. The CDR3 is 16 residues long. CDR1 is SGHRS, CDR2 YFSETQ, per germline. Trimming cost V 4 bases and J 3 bases; bases outside gene matches: 8. CDR3 region: CASSPGPGQGDYGYTF. Written as DNA, the CDR3 is TGCGCCAGCAGCCCGGGACCGGGACAGGGGGACTATGGCTACACCTTC.

A note on this clone: The sample has other DNA sequences that encode this CDR3 too. This chain connects TRBV5-1 to TRBJ2-6; no reliable D call. The CDR3 covers 15 residues. Germline assignment: CDR1 SGHRS and CDR2 YFSETQ. V shed 2 bases and J shed 2 bases, with 8 bases lying between them. CDR3 amino acids: CASSLRGAGANVLTF. In DNA form, the CDR3 reads TGCGCCAGCAGCTTAAGAGGCGCTGGGGCCAACGTCCTGACTTTC.

This clone was observed a few times. V gene TRBV7-8 combines with J gene TRBJ1-5; 8 bases align to TRBD1. The CDR3 length is 15 residues. Germline assignment: CDR1 SGHVS and CDR2 FQNEAQ. J lost 2 bases, V lost 2 bases, and 2 bases had no gene match. The CDR3 nucleotides read TGTGCCAGCAGCTTACCAGGGGGCGGCAATCAGCCCCAGCATTTT. Translating it yields CASSLPGGGNQPQHF. Combining the CDR3 with reference TRBV7-8 and TRBJ1-5 gives the whole variable domain GAGVSQSPRYKVAKRGQDVALRCDPISGHVSLFWYQQALGQGPEFLTYFQNEAQLDKSGLPSDRFFAERPEGSVSTLKIQRTQQEDSAVYLCASSLPGGGNQPQHFGDGTRLSIL.

The chain couples TRBV5-4 to TRBJ2-7; 10 positions agree with TRBD1. Germline V gene lookup returns CDR1 SGHNT and CDR2 YYREEE (reference sequence). Trimming cost V 5 bases and J 7 bases; bases outside gene matches: 12. The CDR3 spans 15 residues. Here the CDR3 reads CASRATGGLGREQYF. In nucleotides, the CDR3 is TGTGCCAGCAGGGCGACAGGGGGCCTTGGCAGGGAGCAGTACTTC.

The rearrangement joins TRBV5-1 to TRBJ2-4; D perhaps matches TRBD1 (8 bases). Germline V gives CDR1 SGHRS, CDR2 YFSETQ. Trimming cost V 0 bases and J 6 bases, with 16 bases left between them. This CDR3 is built from 16 residues. This chain's CDR3 is CASSLDGQGGGNIQYF. Written as DNA, the CDR3 is TGCGCCAGCAGCTTGGACGGACAGGGCGGGGGAAACATTCAGTACTTC.

V gene TRBV25-1 combines with J gene TRBJ1-3, with a tentative D call TRBD1 (6 bases). CDR3 length: 14 amino acids. Trimming left V 5 bases short and J 2 bases short, with 10 bases between. Germline V CDR1 and CDR2: MGHDK, SYGVNS. CDR3 region: CASSPGAPGNTIYF. The DNA for the CDR3 is TGTGCCAGCAGTCCAGGGGCGCCTGGAAACACCATATATTTT.

The chain couples TRBV4-3 to TRBJ1-1; a weak D match, TRBD1 (6 bases). With 0 bases removed from V and 0 bases from J, the gap between germline ends came to 17 bases. CDR1 is LGHNA, CDR2 YSLEER, per germline. The CDR3 extends over 18 amino acids. Here the CDR3 reads CASSQDVAKGQLNTEAFF. CDR3 DNA sequence: TGCGCCAGCAGCCAAGACGTGGCCAAAGGACAGCTGAACACTGAAGCTTTCTTT.

The genes are TRBV6-5 and TRBJ2-1; 9 bases match TRBD1. J gave up 6 bases and V 6 bases, and 3 bases lay outside the gene matches. The CDR3 spans 13 residues. CDR1 and CDR2 (germline): MNHEY, SVGAGI. CDR3: CASRKQGANEQFF. The CDR3 DNA reads TGTGCCAGCAGGAAACAGGGGGCCAATGAGCAGTTCTTC.

The chain couples TRBV5-6 to TRBJ1-4; 9 positions match TRBD1. The CDR3 has 17 residues. Unmatched junction bases numbered 12, after V lost 2 bases and J lost 7 bases. In germline, CDR1 is SGHDT, CDR2 YYEEEE. The CDR3 spells CASSLQQGATFPEKLFF. DNA of the CDR3: TGTGCCAGCAGCTTACAACAGGGGGCGACTTTCCCTGAAAAACTGTTTTTT.

V usage is TRBV7-9 and J usage is TRBJ2-7, with 7 nucleotides matching TRBD2. CDR1 and CDR2 from the germline V gene are SEHNR and FQNEAQ (reference sequence). After removal of 1 base from V and 0 bases from J, the junction contained 9 bases not matched to a gene. The CDR3 covers 17 residues. CDR3 DNA: TGTGCCAGCAGCTTAGGGGGGGGATGGAGATCCTCCTACGAGCAGTACGTC. The encoded protein is CASSLGGGWRSSYEQYV.

The chain employs TRBV7-3 and TRBJ2-3, with TRBD1 identical over 7 bases. Germline V gives CDR1 SGHTA, CDR2 FQGTGA. With V trimmed by 3 bases and J by 2 bases, 8 bases remained unmatched. The CDR3 spans 16 residues. In DNA form, the CDR3 reads TGTGCCAGCAGCTTGGGACAGTTTTCTCCCACAGATACGCAGTATTTT. Translation gives CASSLGQFSPTDTQYF.

The V and J genes are TRBV2 and TRBJ2-3; possible D gene TRBD1, 6 bases. From germline, CDR1 is SNHLY and CDR2 FYNNEI. V was trimmed by 8 bases and J by 10 bases, leaving 13 bases between them. The CDR3 is 11 amino acids. CDR3 bases: TGTGCCAGCTTGGTTCAGGGGTCGCAGTATTTT. It yields the protein CASLVQGSQYF.

The CDR3 region is CASSHAMRDSYGYTF. The CDR3 DNA follows: TGTGCCAGCAGCCACGCTATGCGGGACAGCTATGGCTACACCTTC. The rearrangement links TRBV4-2 to TRBJ1-2; 7 nucleotides match TRBD1. The germline gives CDR1 LGHNA, CDR2 YNFKEQ. Trimming took 3 bases from V and 4 from J; bases not matched to a gene: 8. CDR3 length: 15 amino acids.

The gene calls are TRBV18 and TRBJ1-4; D may be TRBD1 (6 bases). This CDR3 is 14 amino acids long. Germline CDR1 is KGHSH and CDR2 is LQKENI. Trimming shortened V by 6 bases and J by 6 bases, and 14 bases separated the two germline ends. For the CDR3, the DNA is TGTGCCAGCTCCCCATCGCACAGGGATGAAAAACTGTTTTTT. Amino acid sequence: CASSPSHRDEKLFF.

This clone was seen a single time. The chain combines TRBV19 with TRBJ2-7, with D perhaps matching TRBD2 (5 bases). Germline V gene lookup returns CDR1 LNHDA and CDR2 SQIVND (reference sequence). CDR3 length: 12 amino acids. Trimming removed 1 base at V and 7 bases at J, with 8 bases between. The CDR3 DNA sequence: TGTGCCAGTAGTATAGTTGGGAGTGAGCAGTACTTC. Translating it yields CASSIVGSEQYF.

V usage is TRBV14 and J usage is TRBJ2-1; D may be TRBD2 (6 bases). The germline CDR1 and CDR2 sequences are SGHDN and FVKESK. V was clipped by 0 bases and J by 10 bases, with 16 bases between them. The CDR3 has 15 residues. The CDR3 region is CASSQDGVREDEQFF. CDR3 coding DNA: TGTGCCAGCAGCCAAGACGGAGTCAGGGAGGACGAGCAGTTCTTC.

The V call is TRBV6-5, the J call TRBJ1-1; D call uncertain. Trimming removed 6 bases from V and 0 bases from J, with 11 bases in between. This CDR3 comprises 14 residues. The germline CDR1 and CDR2 sequences are MNHEY and SVGAGI. The CDR3 sequence: CASRRGLMNTEAFF. The CDR3 nucleotides read TGTGCCAGCAGGCGCGGACTTATGAACACTGAAGCTTTCTTT.

This clone was picked up one time. The rearrangement joins TRBV30 to TRBJ1-1, with a tentative D call TRBD1 (5 bases). The CDR3 extends over 14 amino acids. In germline, CDR1 is GTSNPN, CDR2 SVGIG (reference sequence). V dropped 0 bases and J dropped 5 bases, with 13 bases sitting between them. CDR3 sequence reads: CAWSVWGRETEAFF. The CDR3, as DNA: TGTGCCTGGAGTGTATGGGGGAGGGAAACTGAAGCTTTCTTT.

The chain links TRBV9 to TRBJ2-3, with 9 bases lining up with TRBD1. The CDR3 covers 15 residues. The V and J ends lost 1 base and 3 bases, in that order; junction bases with no gene match: 3. In germline, CDR1 is SGDLS, CDR2 YYNGEE. CDR3 bases: TGTGCCAGCAGCGTACTACAGGGGGCGACAGATACGCAGTATTTT. Translated: CASSVLQGATDTQYF.